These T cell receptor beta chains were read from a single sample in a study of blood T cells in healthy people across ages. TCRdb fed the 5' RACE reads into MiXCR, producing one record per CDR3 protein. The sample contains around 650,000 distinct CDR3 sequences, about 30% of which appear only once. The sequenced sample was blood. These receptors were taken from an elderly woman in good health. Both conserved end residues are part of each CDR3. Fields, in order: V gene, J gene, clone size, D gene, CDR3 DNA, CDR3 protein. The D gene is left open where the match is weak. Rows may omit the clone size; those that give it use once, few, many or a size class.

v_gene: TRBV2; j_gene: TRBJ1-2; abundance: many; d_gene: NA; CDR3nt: TGTGCCAGCAGTAAAGGGGAAATGGACGGCTACACCTTC; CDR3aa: CASSKGEMDGYTF
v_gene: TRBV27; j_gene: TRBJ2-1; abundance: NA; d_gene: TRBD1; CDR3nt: TGTGCCAGCAGTTTCCACAAGGACAGGGGGCACAATGAGCAGTTCTTC; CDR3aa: CASSFHKDRGHNEQFF
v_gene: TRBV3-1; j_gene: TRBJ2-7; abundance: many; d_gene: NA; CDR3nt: TGTGCCAGCAGCCAAGTCTCCGAGCAGTACTTC; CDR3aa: CASSQVSEQYF
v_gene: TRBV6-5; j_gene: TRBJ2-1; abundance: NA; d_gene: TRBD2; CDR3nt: TGTGCCAGCAGTTGCAGGGGACTAGCGGGCTCCTACAATGAGCAGTTCTTC; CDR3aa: CASSCRGLAGSYNEQFF
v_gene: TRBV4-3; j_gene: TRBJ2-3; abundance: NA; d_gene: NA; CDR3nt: TGCGCCAGCAGCCAAGGACTGAGGCAGGTTAGCACAGATACGCAGTATTTT; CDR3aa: CASSQGLRQVSTDTQYF
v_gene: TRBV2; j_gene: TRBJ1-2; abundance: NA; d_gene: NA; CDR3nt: TGTGCCAGCAGGGACACGGGACGAAACTATGGCTACACCTTC; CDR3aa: CASRDTGRNYGYTF
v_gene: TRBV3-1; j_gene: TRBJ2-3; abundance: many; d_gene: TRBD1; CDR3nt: TGTGCCAGCAGCCAAACAGGGGAGGATACGCAGTATTTT; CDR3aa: CASSQTGEDTQYF
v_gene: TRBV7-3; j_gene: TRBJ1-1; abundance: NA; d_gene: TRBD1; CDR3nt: TGTGCCAGCAGCTCGACGGGACAGGGGAACACTGAAGCTTTCTTT; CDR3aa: CASSSTGQGNTEAFF
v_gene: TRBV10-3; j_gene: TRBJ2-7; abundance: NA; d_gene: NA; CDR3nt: TGTGCCATCAGTGAGTTGGGGACCGAGACCTACGAGCAGTACTTC; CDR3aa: CAISELGTETYEQYF
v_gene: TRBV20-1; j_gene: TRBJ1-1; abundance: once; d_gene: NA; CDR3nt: TGCAGTGCTAGAGATCCGGGTGAGACTGAAGCTTTCTTT; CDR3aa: CSARDPGETEAFF
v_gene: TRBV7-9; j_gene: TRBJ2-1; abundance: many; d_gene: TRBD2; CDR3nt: TGTGCCAGCAGCTACAGCGGGGGAAGAAATGAGCAGTTCTTC; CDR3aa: CASSYSGGRNEQFF
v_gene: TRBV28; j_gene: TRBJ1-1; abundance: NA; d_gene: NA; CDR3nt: TGTGCCTGCATCCCCCAAACAGGACGGACTGAAGCTTTCTTT; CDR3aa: CACIPQTGRTEAFF
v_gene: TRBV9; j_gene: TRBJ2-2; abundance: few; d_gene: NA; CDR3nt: TGTGCCAGCAGCGTCGGTTTAGGACAGGGAGGGACCGGGGAGCTGTTTTTT; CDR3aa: CASSVGLGQGGTGELFF
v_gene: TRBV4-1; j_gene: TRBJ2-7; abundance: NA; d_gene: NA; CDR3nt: TGCGCCAGCAGCCAGAGAGTTTGGGACGGATCCTACGAGCAGTACTTC; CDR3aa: CASSQRVWDGSYEQYF
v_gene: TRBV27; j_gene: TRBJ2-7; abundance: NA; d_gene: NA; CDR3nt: TGTGTCAGCAGTTTAAGAGGAACTGGGCGAGGGGCCTACGAGCAGTACTTC; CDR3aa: CVSSLRGTGRGAYEQYF
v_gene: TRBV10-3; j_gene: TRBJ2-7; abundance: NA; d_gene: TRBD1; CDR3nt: TGTACCATCAGTCCGGGACAGGACACCTACAATGAGCAGTACTTC; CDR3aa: CTISPGQDTYNEQYF
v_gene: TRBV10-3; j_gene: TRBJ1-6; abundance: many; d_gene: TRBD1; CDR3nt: TGTGCCATCAGTCCGACAGGGGGTATCTCACCCCTCCACTTT; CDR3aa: CAISPTGGISPLHF
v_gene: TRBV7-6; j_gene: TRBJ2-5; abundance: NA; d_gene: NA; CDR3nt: TGTGCCAGCAGCTTTCAGGGCTCGGGGGAGCAGTACTTC; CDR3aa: CASSFQGSGEQYF
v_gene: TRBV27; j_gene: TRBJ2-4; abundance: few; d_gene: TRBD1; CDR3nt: TGTGCCAGCAGTCCCCCGACAGGGGGTCTAGCCAAAAACATTCGGTACTTC; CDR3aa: CASSPPTGGLAKNIRYF
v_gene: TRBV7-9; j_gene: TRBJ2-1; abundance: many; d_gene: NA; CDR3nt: TGTGCCAGCAGCCTCACTGGGGGTAACAATGAGCAGTTCTTC; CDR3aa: CASSLTGGNNEQFF
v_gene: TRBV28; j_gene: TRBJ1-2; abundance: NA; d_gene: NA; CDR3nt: TGTGCCAGCGGCCATCGGCAGCCCTTGTATGGCTACACCTTC; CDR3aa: CASGHRQPLYGYTF
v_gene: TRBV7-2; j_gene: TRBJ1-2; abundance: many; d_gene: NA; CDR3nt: TGTGCCAGCAGCTTAGCACAGAACTATGGCTACACCTTC; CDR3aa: CASSLAQNYGYTF
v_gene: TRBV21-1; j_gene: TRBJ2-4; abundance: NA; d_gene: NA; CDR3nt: TGTGCCAGCAGCAAAGTGACCAGGGAGGGGCCCAAAAACATTCAGTACTTC; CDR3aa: CASSKVTREGPKNIQYF
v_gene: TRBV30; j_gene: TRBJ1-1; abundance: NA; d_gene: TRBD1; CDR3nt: TGTGCCTGGAGTGTGGGGACAGGGCTCGCGAGAGGTACTGAAGCTTTCTTT; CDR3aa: CAWSVGTGLARGTEAFF
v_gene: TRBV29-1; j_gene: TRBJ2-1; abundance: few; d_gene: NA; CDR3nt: TGCAGCGTTGTGACGGTAGAGCAGTTCTTC; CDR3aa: CSVVTVEQFF
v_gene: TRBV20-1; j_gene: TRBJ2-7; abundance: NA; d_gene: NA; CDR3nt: TGCAGTGCTAGAGAGGGGGGCTTCTACGAGCAGTACTTC; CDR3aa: CSAREGGFYEQYF
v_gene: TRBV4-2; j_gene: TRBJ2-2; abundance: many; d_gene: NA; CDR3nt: TGTGCCAGCAGCCAAGAATGGAACACCGGGGAGCTGTTTTTT; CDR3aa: CASSQEWNTGELFF
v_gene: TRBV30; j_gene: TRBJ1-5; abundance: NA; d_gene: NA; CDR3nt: TGTGCCTGGAGTGTATTTGCGGGGGGTTTTCAGCCCCAGCATTTT; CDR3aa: CAWSVFAGGFQPQHF
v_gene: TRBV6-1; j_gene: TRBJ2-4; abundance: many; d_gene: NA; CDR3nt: TGTGCCAGCAGTGAAGCGCCTACAGGGAACATTCAGTACTTC; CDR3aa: CASSEAPTGNIQYF
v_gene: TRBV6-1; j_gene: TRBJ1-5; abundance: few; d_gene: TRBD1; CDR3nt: TGTGCCAGCAGGATCGGACAGGGGAACAATCAGCCCCAGCATTTT; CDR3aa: CASRIGQGNNQPQHF
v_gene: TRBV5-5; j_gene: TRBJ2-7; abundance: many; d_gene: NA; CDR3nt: TGTGCCAGCAGTTTGGAGTGGACGGTCAGCTCCTACGAGCAGTACTTC; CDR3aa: CASSLEWTVSSYEQYF
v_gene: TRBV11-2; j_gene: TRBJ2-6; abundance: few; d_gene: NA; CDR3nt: TGTGCCAGCAGCCTCACCGGCATCCCCTTGGGGGCCAACGTCCTGACTTTC; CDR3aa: CASSLTGIPLGANVLTF
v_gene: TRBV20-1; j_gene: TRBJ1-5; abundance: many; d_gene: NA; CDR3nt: TGCAGTGCTAACCACATAGGGGGTTCAGGGCAGCCCCAGCATTTT; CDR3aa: CSANHIGGSGQPQHF
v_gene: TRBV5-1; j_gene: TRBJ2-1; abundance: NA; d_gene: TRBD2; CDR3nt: TGCGCCAGCAGCCCAAGGACTAGCGGGGGTAGTAACAATGAGCAGTTCTTC; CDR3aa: CASSPRTSGGSNNEQFF
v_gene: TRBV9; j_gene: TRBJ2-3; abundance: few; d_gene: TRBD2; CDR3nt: TGTGCCAGCAGCGTAGGGGCTAGCGGGGGCACAGATACGCAGTATTTT; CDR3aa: CASSVGASGGTDTQYF
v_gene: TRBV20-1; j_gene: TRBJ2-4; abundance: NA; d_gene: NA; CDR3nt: TGCAGTGCTAGAGATGGGGCAGAGAGCCTAGCCAAAAACATTCAGTACTTC; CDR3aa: CSARDGAESLAKNIQYF
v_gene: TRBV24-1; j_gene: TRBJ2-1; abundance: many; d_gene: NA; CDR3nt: TGTGCCACCAGTGACTCCGGGACTCCCAGCTCCTACAATGAGCAGTTCTTC; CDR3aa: CATSDSGTPSSYNEQFF
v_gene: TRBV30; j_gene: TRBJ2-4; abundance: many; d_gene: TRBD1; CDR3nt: TGTGCCTGGAACAGGGGGGCGGCCAAAAACATTCAGTACTTC; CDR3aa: CAWNRGAAKNIQYF
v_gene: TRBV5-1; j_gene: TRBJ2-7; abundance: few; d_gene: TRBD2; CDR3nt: TGCGCCAGCAGCTTGGAACCGGGACTAGCCAACGAGCAGTACTTC; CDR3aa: CASSLEPGLANEQYF
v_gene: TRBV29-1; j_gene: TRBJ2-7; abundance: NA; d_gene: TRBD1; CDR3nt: TGCAGCGTTCAGCAGGGGGCTTTCTCCTACGAGCAGTACTTC; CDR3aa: CSVQQGAFSYEQYF
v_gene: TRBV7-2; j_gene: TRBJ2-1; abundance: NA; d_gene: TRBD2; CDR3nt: TGTGCCAGCAGCTCCCCGGGACTAGCGGGGGTAGGTGAGCAGTTCTTC; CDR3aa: CASSSPGLAGVGEQFF
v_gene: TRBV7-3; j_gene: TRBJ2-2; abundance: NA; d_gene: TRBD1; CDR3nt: TGTGCCAGCAGCAGCAGGGGGTCCGGGGAGCTGTTTTTT; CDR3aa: CASSSRGSGELFF